This TCR beta chain emerged from a study of cytomegalovirus exposure and HLA in healthy donors. The V gene end was trimmed by 5 bases and the J gene end by 5 bases; junction bases not matched to a gene: 11. CDR3 length: 16 residues. Germline V gene lookup returns CDR1 MDHEN and CDR2 SYDVKM. Overall study results and limits: In a later analysis, TCR association rates varied by HLA locus: DRB1 most, HLA-C fewest. A missense variant in DCLRE1C was later tied to TCR beta V- and J-gene trimming.

13 Jbeta primers and 60 Vbeta primers were used for the PCR. Here immunoSEQ multiplex PCR was the method, and the copy in TCRdb shows in-frame clones only, minus some. Across tens of thousands of clones, the top ten clones capture 5.5% to 6% of the sample. Remarks on this clone: The antigen is not known.

The chain has TRBV28 and TRBJ2-2, with TRBD1 matching 7 bases. The sample was PBMCs. The TCR originated in a human donor in good health. The CDR3 loop reads CASSPQQGPRTGELFF. The CDR3, as DNA: TGTGCCAGCAGTCCCCAACAGGGGCCGAGGACCGGGGAGCTGTTTTTT.